The 14 T cell receptor beta chains below were found in one sample sequenced in a study of naive and memory T cell subsets. The beta constant-region primer was an equimolar mix of two oligonucleotides covering TRBC1 and TRBC2. From the UMI-ligation and nested PCR reads, TCRdb called clonotypes with MiXCR, one entry per CDR3 protein. Among 120,000 to 150,000 distinct CDR3 sequences listed, about a sixth were seen once. Material for sequencing was naive CD4+ T cells from blood. All receptors derive from a human donor in good health.

The chain combines TRBV6-5 with TRBJ2-6; D is tentatively TRBD1 or TRBD2 (5 bases each). The V gene lost 4 bases and the J gene lost 0 bases, with 13 bases spanning the gap. CDR1 and CDR2 (germline): MNHEY, SVGAGI. The CDR3 consists of 17 residues. The CDR3 spells CASSWGRPSSGANVLTF. The DNA of the CDR3 is TGTGCCAGCAGTTGGGGACGGCCGAGCTCTGGGGCCAACGTCCTGACTTTC.

This clonotype was seen a handful of times. The chain is built from TRBV18 and TRBJ2-3; D is uncertain. Germline lookup yields CDR1 KGHSH and CDR2 LQKENI. CDR3 length: 14 residues. The V end was cut by 0 bases, the J end by 5 bases, with 9 bases between. CDR3 loop: CASSPPPILDTQYF. The DNA for the CDR3 is TGTGCCAGCTCACCACCGCCGATTTTAGATACGCAGTATTTT.

The CDR3 reads CASSFGRVETQYF. DNA for the CDR3: TGTGCCAGCAGTTTCGGCAGGGTAGAGACCCAGTACTTC. The V call is TRBV28, the J call TRBJ2-5; TRBD1 might be the D (5 bases). CDR3 length equals 13 residues. The germline V and J ends were trimmed by 3 bases and 4 bases, with 9 bases remaining between them. Germline loops: CDR1 MDHEN, CDR2 SYDVKM.

The chain combines TRBV7-9 with TRBJ1-1; 7 bases are shared with TRBD1. From germline, CDR1 is SEHNR and CDR2 FQNEAQ (reference sequence). Trimming cost V 9 bases and J 1 base; bases outside gene matches: 11. The CDR3 has 15 residues. The CDR3 reads CASDWGDRENTEAFF. In nucleotides, the CDR3 is TGTGCCAGTGACTGGGGTGACAGGGAGAACACTGAAGCTTTCTTT.

The sample holds a few counts of this clonotype. V is TRBV21-1 and J is TRBJ2-7; the listed D gene, TRBD1, was not tested against the DNA. TRBV21-1 is reported as a pseudogene. This CDR3 has 13 amino acids. This chain's CDR3 is CASTAGQRPEQYF. The CDR3 coding sequence is TGTGCCAGCACCGCCGGGCAGCGACCCGAGCAGTACTTC.

CDR3 sequence: CASSEGYSGGPYEQYF. DNA of the CDR3: TGTGCCAGCAGTGAAGGGTATAGTGGGGGACCCTACGAGCAGTACTTC. V gene TRBV2 combines with J gene TRBJ2-7; D tentatively fits TRBD1 or TRBD2 (5 bases each). Looked up from germline, CDR1 is SNHLY and CDR2 is FYNNEI. The CDR3 contains 16 residues. Trimming pared 1 base from V and 2 bases from J, leaving 15 bases between.

This sequence joins TRBV6-2 or TRBV6-3 and TRBJ2-1, with TRBD2 matching over 7 bases. This CDR3 is built from 13 residues. V was pared by 6 bases and J by 11 bases, with 10 bases of the junction left unmatched. Per germline, CDR1 MNHEY and CDR2 SVGEGT. The DNA for the CDR3 is TGTGCCAGCAGGCAACTAGCGCGCGATAAGCAGTTCTTC. Its translation: CASRQLARDKQFF.

This clonotype was counted a few times. V gene TRBV6-1 combines with J gene TRBJ2-3; D unresolved. CDR1 and CDR2 (germline): MNHNS, SASEGT. Trimming took 3 bases from V and 0 from J, leaving 4 bases between them. The CDR3 contains 13 residues. The DNA for the CDR3 is TGTGCCAGCAGTGAGCCGAGCACAGATACGCAGTATTTT. Its translation is CASSEPSTDTQYF.

There are a few counts of this clonotype. This chain links TRBV2 with TRBJ2-3, with a weak D call TRBD2 (6 bases). This CDR3 contains 15 residues. V lost 2 bases and J lost 0, with 9 bases in between. CDR1 and CDR2 (germline): SNHLY, FYNNEI. In nucleotides, the CDR3 is TGTGCCAGCAGTGAACTGGGACTTAGCACAGATACGCAGTATTTT. As protein: CASSELGLSTDTQYF.

The chain couples TRBV28 to TRBJ2-7; D possibly corresponds to TRBD1 (5 bases). Trimming pared 6 bases from V and 4 bases from J, leaving 10 bases between. This CDR3 has 12 residues. CDR1 and CDR2 from the germline V gene are MDHEN and SYDVKM. The CDR3 coding sequence is TGTGCCAGCAGGTCACAGGAGTACGAGCAGTACTTC. Its translation: CASRSQEYEQYF.

The chain is built from TRBV5-1 and TRBJ1-4, with a possible D match to TRBD1 (6 bases). Germline-derived CDR1 and CDR2 are SGHRS and YFSETQ. This CDR3 comprises 15 residues. Trimming left V 1 base short and J 5 bases short, with 12 bases between. CDR3 bases: TGCGCCAGCAGCTTGAGGGGGTCGGGAAATGAAAAACTGTTTTTT. This codes for CASSLRGSGNEKLFF.

A few counts support this clonotype. The J gene is TRBJ2-7, the V gene TRBV2, with D possibly being TRBD1 or TRBD2 (5 bases each). The germline V gene has CDR1 SNHLY and CDR2 FYNNEI. The CDR3 is 11 residues long. Trimming shortened V by 4 bases and J by 12 bases, and 13 bases separated the two germline ends. CDR3 nucleotides: TGTGCCAGCAGTGGGGGGTATAGGCTGTACTTC. It specifies CASSGGYRLYF.

The gene calls are TRBV6-6 and TRBJ1-1, with D unclear. The CDR3 runs to 13 residues. The V gene lost 6 bases and the J gene lost 6 bases, with 14 bases spanning the gap. The V gene's germline CDR1 is MNHNY and CDR2 SVGAGI (reference sequence). CDR3 bases: TGTGCCAGCAGCCGCTCACGGATCGCTGAAGCTTTCTTT. Protein sequence: CASSRSRIAEAFF.

In nucleotides, the CDR3 is TGCGCCAGCAGCACTAGCGGGTCCCCCTCCTACAATGAGCAGTTCTTC. As protein: CASSTSGSPSYNEQFF. The chain uses TRBV4-1 and TRBJ2-1, with 9 nucleotides matching TRBD2. CDR3 length equals 16 residues. J gave up 0 bases and V 5 bases, and 5 bases lay outside the gene matches. Germline values: CDR1 MGHRA, CDR2 YSYEKL.